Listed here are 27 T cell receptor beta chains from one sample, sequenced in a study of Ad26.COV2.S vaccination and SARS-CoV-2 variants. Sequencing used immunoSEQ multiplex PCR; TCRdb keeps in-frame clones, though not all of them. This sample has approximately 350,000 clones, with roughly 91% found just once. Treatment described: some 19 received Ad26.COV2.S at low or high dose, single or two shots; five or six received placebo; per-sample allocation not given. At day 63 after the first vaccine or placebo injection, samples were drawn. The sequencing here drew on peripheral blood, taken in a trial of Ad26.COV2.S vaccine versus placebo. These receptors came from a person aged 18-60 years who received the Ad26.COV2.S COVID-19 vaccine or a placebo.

The CDR3 reads CASSRGTSGSYNEQFF. The CDR3, as DNA: TGTGCCAGCAGCCGCGGGACTAGCGGGAGCTACAATGAGCAGTTCTTC. The chain joins TRBV11-2 to TRBJ2-1; 14 bases align to TRBD2. Germline V gene lookup returns CDR1 SGHAT and CDR2 FQNNGV. Losses at the gene ends were 5 bases for V and 3 bases for J; bases not matched to a gene: 3. This CDR3 has 16 amino acids.

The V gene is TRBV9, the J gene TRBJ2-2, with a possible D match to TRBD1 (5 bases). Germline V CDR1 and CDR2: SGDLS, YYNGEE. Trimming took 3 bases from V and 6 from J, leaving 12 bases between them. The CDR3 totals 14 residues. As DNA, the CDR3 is TGTGCCAGCAGCGCCCTACAGGACCCCGGGGAGCTGTTTTTT. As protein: CASSALQDPGELFF.

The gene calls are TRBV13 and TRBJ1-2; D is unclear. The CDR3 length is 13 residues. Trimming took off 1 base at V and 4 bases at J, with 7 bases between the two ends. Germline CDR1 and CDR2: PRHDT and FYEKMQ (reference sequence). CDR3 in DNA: TGTGCCAGCAGCTTAGACATGTCCTATGGCTACACCTTC. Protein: CASSLDMSYGYTF.

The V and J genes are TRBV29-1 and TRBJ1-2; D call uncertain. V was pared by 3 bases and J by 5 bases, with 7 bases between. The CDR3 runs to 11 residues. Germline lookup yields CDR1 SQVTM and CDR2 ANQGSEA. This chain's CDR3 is CSVDGQYGYTF. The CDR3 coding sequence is TGCAGCGTTGACGGGCAGTATGGCTACACCTTC.

The CDR3 here is CASTGQSPDQPQHF. The DNA of the CDR3 is TGTGCCAGCACCGGACAATCCCCCGATCAGCCCCAGCATTTT. The V and J genes are TRBV2 and TRBJ1-5; possibly TRBD1 for D (5 bases). The length of the CDR3 is 14 residues. Germline CDR1 is SNHLY and CDR2 is FYNNEI. The V gene lost 7 bases and the J gene lost 5 bases, with 15 bases spanning the gap.

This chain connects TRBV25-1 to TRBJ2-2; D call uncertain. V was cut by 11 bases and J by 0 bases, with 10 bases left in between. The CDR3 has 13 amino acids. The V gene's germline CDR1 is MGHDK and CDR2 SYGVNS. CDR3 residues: CASGPPNTGELFF. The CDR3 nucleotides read TGTGCCTCGGGCCCTCCGAACACCGGGGAGCTGTTTTTT.

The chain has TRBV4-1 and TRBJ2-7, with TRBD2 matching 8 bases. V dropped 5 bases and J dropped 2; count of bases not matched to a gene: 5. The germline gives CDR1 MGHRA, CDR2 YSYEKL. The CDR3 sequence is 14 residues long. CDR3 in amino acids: CASSTREGPYEQYF. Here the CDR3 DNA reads TGCGCCAGCAGCACCCGGGAGGGTCCCTACGAGCAGTACTTC.

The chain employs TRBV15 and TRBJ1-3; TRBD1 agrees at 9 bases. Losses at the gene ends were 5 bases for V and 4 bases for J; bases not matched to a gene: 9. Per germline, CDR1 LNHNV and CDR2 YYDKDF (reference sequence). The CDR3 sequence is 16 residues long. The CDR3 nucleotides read TGTGCCACCAGCGACCCCGGAACAGGGGGCGGAAACACCATATATTTT. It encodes CATSDPGTGGGNTIYF.

The CDR3 nucleotides read TGTGCCAGCAGCGGGGACAGGGGCCCTAGAGGAGGCTACACCTTC. It encodes CASSGDRGPRGGYTF. This chain connects TRBV9 to TRBJ1-2, with 10 bases identical to TRBD1. CDR3 length: 15 amino acids. Trimming cost V 3 bases and J 8 bases; bases outside gene matches: 10. CDR1 and CDR2 from the germline V gene are SGDLS and YYNGEE.

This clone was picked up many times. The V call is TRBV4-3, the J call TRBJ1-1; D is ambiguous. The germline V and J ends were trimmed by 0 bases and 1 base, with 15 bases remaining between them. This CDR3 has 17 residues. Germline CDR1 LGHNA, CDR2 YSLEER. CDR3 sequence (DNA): TGCGCCAGCAGCCAAGATTGGTCCCCCAAGAAGAACACTGAAGCTTTCTTT. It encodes CASSQDWSPKKNTEAFF.

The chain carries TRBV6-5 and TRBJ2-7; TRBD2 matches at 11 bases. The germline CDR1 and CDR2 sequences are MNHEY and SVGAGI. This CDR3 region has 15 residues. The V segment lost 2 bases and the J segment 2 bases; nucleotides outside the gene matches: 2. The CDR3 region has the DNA TGTGCCAGCAGTTACGGGACTAGCGGTCCCTACGAGCAGTACTTC. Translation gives CASSYGTSGPYEQYF.

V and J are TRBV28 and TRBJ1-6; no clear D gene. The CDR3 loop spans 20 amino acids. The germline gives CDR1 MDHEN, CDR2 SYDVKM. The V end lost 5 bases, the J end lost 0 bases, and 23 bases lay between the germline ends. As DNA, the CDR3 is TGTGCCAGCAGTATTCAATTGCATATCGGGATGGGCTCCTATAATTCACCCCTCCACTTT. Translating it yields CASSIQLHIGMGSYNSPLHF.

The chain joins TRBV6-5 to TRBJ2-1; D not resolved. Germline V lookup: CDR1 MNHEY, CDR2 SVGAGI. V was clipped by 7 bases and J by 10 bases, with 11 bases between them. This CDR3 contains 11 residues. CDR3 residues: CASMGTQEQFF. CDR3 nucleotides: TGTGCCAGCATGGGCACACAGGAGCAGTTCTTC.

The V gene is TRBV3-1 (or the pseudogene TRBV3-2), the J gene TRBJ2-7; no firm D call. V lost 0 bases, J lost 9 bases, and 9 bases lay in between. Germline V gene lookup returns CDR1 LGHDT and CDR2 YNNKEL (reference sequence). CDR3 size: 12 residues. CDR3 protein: CASSQEGRRQYF. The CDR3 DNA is TGTGCCAGCAGCCAAGAAGGCAGACGGCAGTACTTC.

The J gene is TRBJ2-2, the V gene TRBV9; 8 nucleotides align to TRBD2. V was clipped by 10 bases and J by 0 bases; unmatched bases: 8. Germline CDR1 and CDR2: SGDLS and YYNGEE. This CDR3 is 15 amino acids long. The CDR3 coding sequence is TGTGCCCGCCGCGGGCGGGGGGCGAACACCGGGGAGCTGTTTTTT. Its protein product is CARRGRGANTGELFF. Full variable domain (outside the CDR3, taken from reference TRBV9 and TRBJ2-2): DSGVTQTPKHLITATGQRVTLRCSPRSGDLSVYWYQQSLDQGLQFLIQYYNGEERAKGNILERFSAQQFPDLHSELNLSSLELGDSALYFCARRGRGANTGELFFGEGSRLTVL.

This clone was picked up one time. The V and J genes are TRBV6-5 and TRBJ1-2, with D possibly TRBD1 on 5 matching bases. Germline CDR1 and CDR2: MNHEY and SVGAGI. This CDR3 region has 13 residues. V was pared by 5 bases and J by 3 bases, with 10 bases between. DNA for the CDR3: TGTGCCAGCAGTCCCGGGGGATACTATGGCTACACCTTC. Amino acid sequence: CASSPGGYYGYTF.

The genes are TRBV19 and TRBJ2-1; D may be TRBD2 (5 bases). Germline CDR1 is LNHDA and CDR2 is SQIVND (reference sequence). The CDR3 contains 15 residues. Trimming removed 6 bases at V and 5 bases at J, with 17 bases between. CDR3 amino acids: CASRVGVPDDNEQFF. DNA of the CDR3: TGTGCCAGTAGGGTGGGAGTTCCTGACGACAATGAGCAGTTCTTC.

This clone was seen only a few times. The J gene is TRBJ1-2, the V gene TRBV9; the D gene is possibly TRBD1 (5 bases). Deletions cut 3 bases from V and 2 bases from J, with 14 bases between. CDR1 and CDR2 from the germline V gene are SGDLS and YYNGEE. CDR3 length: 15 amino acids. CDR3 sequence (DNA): TGTGCCAGCAGCGGGGAGGGGAACCCAAACTATGGCTACACCTTC. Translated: CASSGEGNPNYGYTF.

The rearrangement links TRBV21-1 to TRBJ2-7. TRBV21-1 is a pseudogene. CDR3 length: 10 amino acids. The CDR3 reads CASRTSEQYF. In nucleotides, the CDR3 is TGTGCCAGCAGGACCAGCGAGCAGTACTTC.

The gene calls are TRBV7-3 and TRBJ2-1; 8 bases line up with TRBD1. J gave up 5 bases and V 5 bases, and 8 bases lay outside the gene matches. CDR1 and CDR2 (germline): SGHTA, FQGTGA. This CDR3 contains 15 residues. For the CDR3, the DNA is TGTGCCAGCAGCCCCAACAGACAGGGGAACAATGAGCAGTTCTTC. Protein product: CASSPNRQGNNEQFF.

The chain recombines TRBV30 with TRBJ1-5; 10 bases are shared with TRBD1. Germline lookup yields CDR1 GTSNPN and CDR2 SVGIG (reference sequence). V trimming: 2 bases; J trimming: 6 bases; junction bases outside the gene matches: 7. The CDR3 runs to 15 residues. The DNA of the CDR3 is TGTGCCTGGAGTAGAGGACAGGGGGGTTTTCAGCCCCAGCATTTT. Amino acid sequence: CAWSRGQGGFQPQHF.

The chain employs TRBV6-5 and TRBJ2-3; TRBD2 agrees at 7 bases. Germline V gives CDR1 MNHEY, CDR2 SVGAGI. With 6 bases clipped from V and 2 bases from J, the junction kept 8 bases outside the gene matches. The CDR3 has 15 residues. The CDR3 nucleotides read TGTGCCAGCAGGCGAGCGGGGAGGACCACAGATACGCAGTATTTT. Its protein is CASRRAGRTTDTQYF.

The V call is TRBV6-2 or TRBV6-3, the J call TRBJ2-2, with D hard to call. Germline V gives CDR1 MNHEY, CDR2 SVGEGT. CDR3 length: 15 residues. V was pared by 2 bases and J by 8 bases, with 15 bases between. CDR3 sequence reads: CASSYTRASEGELFF. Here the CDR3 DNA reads TGTGCCAGCAGTTACACCCGGGCGTCGGAAGGGGAGCTGTTTTTT.

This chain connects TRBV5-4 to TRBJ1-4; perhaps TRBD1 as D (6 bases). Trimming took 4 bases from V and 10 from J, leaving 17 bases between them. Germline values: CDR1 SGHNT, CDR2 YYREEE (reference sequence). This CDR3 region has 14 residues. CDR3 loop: CASSAQAGEGKLFF. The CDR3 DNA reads TGTGCCAGCAGCGCCCAGGCAGGGGAAGGAAAACTGTTTTTT.

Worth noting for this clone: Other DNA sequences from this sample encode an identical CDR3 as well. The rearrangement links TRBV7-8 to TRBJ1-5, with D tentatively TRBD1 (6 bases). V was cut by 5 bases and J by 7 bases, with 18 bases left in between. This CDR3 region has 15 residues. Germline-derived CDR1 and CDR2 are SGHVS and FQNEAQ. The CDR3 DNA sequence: TGTGCCAGCAGCCCCCTAGGGGGAGTAGGGCAGCCCCAGCATTTT. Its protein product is CASSPLGGVGQPQHF.

The CDR3 region is CASSVGMMGGYEQYF. The CDR3 DNA follows: TGTGCCAGCAGCGTAGGGATGATGGGGGGCTACGAGCAGTACTTC. The chain joins TRBV9 to TRBJ2-7, with D perhaps TRBD2 (6 bases). The CDR3 contains 15 residues. CDR1 SGDLS and CDR2 YYNGEE come from the germline V gene. The V and J ends lost 0 bases and 3 bases respectively, with 13 bases between them.

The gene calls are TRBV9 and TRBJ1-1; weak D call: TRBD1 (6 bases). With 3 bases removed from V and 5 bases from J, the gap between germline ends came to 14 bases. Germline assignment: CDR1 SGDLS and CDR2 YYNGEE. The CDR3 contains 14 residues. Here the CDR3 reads CASSDSGEATEAFF. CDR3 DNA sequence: TGTGCCAGCAGCGACTCAGGGGAGGCGACTGAAGCTTTCTTT.